The clone carrying this T cell receptor beta chain appeared once. This entry comes from a study of cytotoxic CD8 clonotypes in ibrutinib-treated CLL. Across the whole study: For this cohort, patients were about a dozen relapsed/refractory and some 15 treatment-naive, while 17 were IGHV unmutated.

From cryopreserved PBMCs came about 2 micrograms of genomic DNA used for TCR beta libraries. Clones were read by immunoSEQ multiplex PCR, and TCRdb kept only the in-frame ones, dropping some. The sample contains about 130,000 clones, roughly three quarters of which appear only once. The CDR3 length is 17 residues. J was trimmed by 2 bases and V by 0 bases; bases with no gene match: 5. Germline CDR1 MDHEN, CDR2 SYDVKM. This receptor was identified in a human donor with chronic lymphocytic leukemia. The gene calls are TRBV28 and TRBJ2-5; 11 bases agree with TRBD1. The sequencing used PBMCs, collected after 12 months of ibrutinib treatment. The CDR3 loop reads CASSLWGTGGNQETQYF. The CDR3 DNA follows: TGTGCCAGCAGTTTATGGGGGACAGGGGGTAATCAAGAGACCCAGTACTTC.